This TCR beta chain is from a study of blood T cells in healthy people across ages. General study findings and limits: The recorded TCR beta diversity per million T cells decreased in a roughly linear manner with age.

Remarks on this clonotype: Its antigen is unidentified. A junction end diverges from the germline sequence, so it may reflect a read error.

CDR1 and CDR2 from the germline V gene are SGHRS and YFSETQ. The CDR3 extends over 14 amino acids. Together with a sample-barcoded 5' primer, a J-beta primer mix was included in a second PCR lasting about 6 to 11 cycles. MiXCR was run by TCRdb on the 5' RACE reads, yielding one entry per CDR3 protein. The table records about a million distinct CDR3 sequences, 51% of them present only once. What was sequenced was blood. The chain carries TRBV5-1 and TRBJ2-5, with D possibly TRBD1 on 5 matching bases. Near its end, the DNA agrees better with TRBJ2-7, so the J call may be wrong. The TCR was taken from an older woman in good health. The CDR3 here is CAGSSGQSSYEQYF. CDR3 bases: TGCGCCGGCAGCTCCGGACAAAGCTCCTACGAGCAGTACTTC.